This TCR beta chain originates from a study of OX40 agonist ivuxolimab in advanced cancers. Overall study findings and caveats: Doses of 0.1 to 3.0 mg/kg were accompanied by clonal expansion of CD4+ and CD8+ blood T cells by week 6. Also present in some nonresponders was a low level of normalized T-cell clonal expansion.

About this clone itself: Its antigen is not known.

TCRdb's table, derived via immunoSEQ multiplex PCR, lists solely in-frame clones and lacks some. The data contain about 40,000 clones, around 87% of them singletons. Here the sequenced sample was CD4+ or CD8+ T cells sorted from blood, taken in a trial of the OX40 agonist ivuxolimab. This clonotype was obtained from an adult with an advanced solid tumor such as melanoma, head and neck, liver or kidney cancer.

The CDR3 spells CASSEVSKSLTDTQYF. The DNA of the CDR3 is TGTGCCAGTAGTGAGGTGTCCAAATCACTCACAGATACGCAGTATTTT. J is TRBJ2-3 and V is TRBV19; D gene unclear. The CDR3 extends over 16 amino acids. V was shortened by 5 bases and J by 2 bases, with 17 bases between the two germline ends. Germline CDR1 and CDR2: LNHDA and SQIVND (reference sequence).